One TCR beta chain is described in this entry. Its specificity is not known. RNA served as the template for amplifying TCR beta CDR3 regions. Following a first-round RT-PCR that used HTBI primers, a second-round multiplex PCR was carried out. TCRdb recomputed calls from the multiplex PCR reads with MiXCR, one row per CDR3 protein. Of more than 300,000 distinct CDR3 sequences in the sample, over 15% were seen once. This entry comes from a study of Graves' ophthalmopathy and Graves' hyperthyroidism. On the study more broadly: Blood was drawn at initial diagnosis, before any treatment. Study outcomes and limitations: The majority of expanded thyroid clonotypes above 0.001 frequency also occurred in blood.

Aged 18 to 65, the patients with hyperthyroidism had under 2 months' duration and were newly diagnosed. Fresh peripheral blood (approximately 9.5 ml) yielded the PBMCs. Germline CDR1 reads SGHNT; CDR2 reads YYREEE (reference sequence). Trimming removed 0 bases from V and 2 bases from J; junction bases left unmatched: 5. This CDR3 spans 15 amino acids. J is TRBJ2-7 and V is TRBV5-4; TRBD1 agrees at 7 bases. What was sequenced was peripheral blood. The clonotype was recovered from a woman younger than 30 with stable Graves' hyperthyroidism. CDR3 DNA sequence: TGTGCCAGCAGCTTGGCCGGGACAGAGACCTACGAGCAGTACTTC. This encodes CASSLAGTETYEQYF.